The present T cell receptor beta chain was sequenced within a study of PD-1 blockade in classical Hodgkin lymphoma. The V and J ends lost 0 bases and 8 bases respectively, with 13 bases between them. The CDR3 spans 15 residues. The germline gives CDR1 SGHVS, CDR2 FNYEAQ. This clone was picked up a small number of times. Repertoires were generated with immunoSEQ multiplex PCR, while TCRdb's copy carries only in-frame clones and drops some. The table records some 58,000 clones, 88% of them present only once. All the patients suffered relapse after autologous stem cell transplantation, and brentuximab vedotin exposure differed.

This specimen was peripheral blood mononuclear cells (PBMCs), taken before the second cycle of nivolumab. The chain links TRBV7-6 to TRBJ2-2; the D is unclear. The TCR sequence derives from a human donor with classical Hodgkin lymphoma. CDR3 bases: TGTGCCAGCAGCTTAGCGGGCAGCTCGGCGGGGGAGCTGTTTTTT. Translation: CASSLAGSSAGELFF.